Below, 16 T cell receptor beta chains from the same sample are listed, as sequenced in a study. TCRdb ran MiXCR on the reads and lists one entry per CDR3 protein. The sample lists about 16,000 distinct CDR3 sequences; approximately 37% were seen once. Material for sequencing was blood. These receptors originate from a human donor.

The genes are TRBV20-1 and TRBJ2-7; a possible D gene is TRBD2 (5 bases). V lost 6 bases to trimming and J lost 3 bases, with 18 bases between them. From germline, CDR1 is DFQATT and CDR2 SNEGSKA (reference sequence). CDR3 length: 14 residues. Here the CDR3 reads CSAPPDLGSYEQYF. The CDR3 nucleotides read TGCAGTGCCCCGCCGGACCTGGGGAGCTACGAGCAGTACTTC.

The V and J genes are TRBV11-1 and TRBJ2-5; 11 bases map to TRBD1. Germline assignment: CDR1 SGHAT and CDR2 FQDESV (reference sequence). The CDR3 sequence is 17 residues long. V was pared by 5 bases and J by 0 bases, with 8 bases of the junction left unmatched. Written as DNA, the CDR3 is TGTGCCAGCAGCCTCAGGACAGGGGGCCGTGACCAAGAGACCCAGTACTTC. It yields the protein CASSLRTGGRDQETQYF.

The chain joins TRBV4-2 to TRBJ1-1; D call uncertain. The germline V gene encodes CDR1 LGHNA and CDR2 YNFKEQ. V lost 8 bases, J lost 6 bases, and 25 bases lay in between. This CDR3 contains 16 residues. In DNA form, the CDR3 reads TGTGCCAGCGGCCGCCATGGAGGGATCATGGTACCTGAAGCTTTCTTT. Translation gives CASGRHGGIMVPEAFF.

This chain connects TRBV4-2 to TRBJ2-3, with 10 bases lining up with TRBD2. Looked up from germline, CDR1 is LGHNA and CDR2 is YNFKEQ. J was trimmed by 2 bases and V by 3 bases; bases with no gene match: 8. The CDR3 runs to 17 residues. The CDR3 DNA sequence: TGTGCCAGCAGCCAGGCTAGGACTAGCGGATACACAGATACGCAGTATTTT. Amino acid sequence: CASSQARTSGYTDTQYF.

As for this clonotype: A much larger clonotype is one base distant, so this may be a read error. This chain links TRBV14 with TRBJ2-7, with 8 bases lining up with TRBD2. Trimming cost V 3 bases and J 9 bases; bases outside gene matches: 1. The germline gives CDR1 SGHDN, CDR2 FVKESK. This CDR3 is 11 amino acids long. Here the CDR3 DNA reads TGTGCCAGCAGCCATGGACTAGCGCAGTACTTC. Translated, it gives CASSHGLAQYF.

This clonotype is medium-sized in the sample. CDR3 sequence reads: CASRSQEAGRPQHF. CDR3 nucleotides: TGTGCCAGCAGGTCCCAAGAGGCTGGGAGACCCCAGCATTTT. The chain carries TRBV12-3 or TRBV12-4 and TRBJ1-5; D call uncertain. The CDR3 is made up of 14 amino acids. Trimming cost V 6 bases and J 10 bases, with 19 bases left between them.

The chain couples TRBV4-1 to TRBJ2-3, with 7 bases identical to TRBD2. Germline-derived CDR1 and CDR2 are MGHRA and YSYEKL. V lost 1 base and J lost 4; bases outside the gene matches: 2. This CDR3 contains 14 residues. The CDR3, as DNA: TGCGCCAGCAGCCAAGTTGGACTAGCAGATACGCAGTATTTT. Protein sequence: CASSQVGLADTQYF.

The chain joins TRBV9 to TRBJ2-5; weak D call: TRBD2 (5 bases). V was cut by 2 bases and J by 8 bases, with 19 bases left in between. In germline, CDR1 is SGDLS, CDR2 YYNGEE. The CDR3 extends over 15 amino acids. The CDR3 sequence: CASSVYDSTRVTQYF. As DNA, the CDR3 is TGTGCCAGCAGCGTGTACGATTCAACTAGGGTAACCCAGTACTTC.

The chain recombines TRBV29-1 with TRBJ2-3; maybe TRBD2 (5 bases). V gave up 8 bases and J gave up 4 bases, with 13 bases separating them. Per germline, CDR1 SQVTM and CDR2 ANQGSEA. The CDR3 runs to 12 residues. CDR3 coding DNA: TGCAGCCTAAGGAGAGGGTCAGATACGCAGTATTTT. As protein: CSLRRGSDTQYF.

This clonotype is categorized as medium-sized (0.01 to 0.1%). The chain employs TRBV29-1 and TRBJ2-3, with D perhaps matching TRBD2 (7 bases). V was trimmed by 8 bases and J by 4 bases, leaving 16 bases between them. Germline values: CDR1 SQVTM, CDR2 ANQGSEA. This CDR3 is built from 13 residues. The CDR3 region is CSTRGGTPDTQYF. Written as DNA, the CDR3 is TGCAGCACGAGGGGGGGGACTCCAGATACGCAGTATTTT.

At least ten counts were recorded for this clonotype. The chain links TRBV4-3 to TRBJ1-3, with D unclear. The V and J ends lost 6 bases and 4 bases respectively, with 16 bases between them. CDR3 length equals 15 residues. Germline V gene data show CDR1 as LGHNA and CDR2 as YSLEER. Written as DNA, the CDR3 is TGCGCCAGCAGTAAAGCCCGGACGGGAGGAAACACCATATATTTT. Encoded protein: CASSKARTGGNTIYF.

In this sample, this clonotype turned up many times. The V gene is TRBV5-4, the J gene TRBJ1-1; perhaps TRBD1 as D (5 bases). The CDR3 sequence is 12 residues long. V was pared by 0 bases and J by 7 bases, with 7 bases between. CDR1 and CDR2 from the germline V gene are SGHNT and YYREEE (reference sequence). The DNA for the CDR3 is TGTGCCAGCAGCTTGGATAGGGGTGAAGCTTTCTTT. Residues: CASSLDRGEAFF. The variable domain in full, with the rest retrieved from reference TRBV5-4 and TRBJ1-1, is ETGVTQSPTHLIKTRGQQVTLRCSSQSGHNTVSWYQQALGQGPQFIFQYYREEENGRGNFPPRFSGLQFPNYSSELNVNALELDDSALYLCASSLDRGEAFFGQGTRLTVV.

The rearrangement joins TRBV4-3 to TRBJ1-5; D unclear. The length of the CDR3 is 16 residues. Trimming took off 0 bases at V and 14 bases at J, with 23 bases between the two ends. The germline CDR1 and CDR2 sequences are LGHNA and YSLEER. The CDR3 protein is CASSQDVRAGDRNEHF. The CDR3 region has the DNA TGCGCCAGCAGCCAAGATGTGAGGGCGGGAGATCGGAATGAGCATTTT.

V usage is TRBV28 and J usage is TRBJ1-1; D may be TRBD1 (5 bases). The CDR3 has 19 amino acids. Germline-derived CDR1 and CDR2 are MDHEN and SYDVKM. The V and J ends lost 1 base and 4 bases respectively, with 25 bases between them. The CDR3 DNA follows: TGTGCCAGCAGTTTATACCGGGGGGGGGATACCCCTGTGAGCACTGAAGCTTTCTTT. This codes for CASSLYRGGDTPVSTEAFF.

A remark on this clonotype: It may be a read error: a sequence one base away is much more abundant. The genes are TRBV30 and TRBJ2-1; D not resolved. CDR1 GTSNPN and CDR2 SVGIG come from the germline V gene (reference sequence). The length of the CDR3 is 15 residues. CDR3 sequence: CVWSVIEADHNEQFF. CDR3 bases: TGTGTCTGGAGTGTAATTGAGGCGGACCACAATGAGCAGTTCTTC.

This clonotype has only one observation. V is TRBV4-3 and J is TRBJ1-2; D remains unclear. The length of the CDR3 is 11 residues. Trimming removed 4 bases from V and 7 bases from J, with 7 bases in between. Per germline, CDR1 LGHNA and CDR2 YSLEER. CDR3 region: CASSPSGGYTF. DNA for the CDR3: TGCGCCAGCAGCCCCTCTGGTGGCTACACCTTC.